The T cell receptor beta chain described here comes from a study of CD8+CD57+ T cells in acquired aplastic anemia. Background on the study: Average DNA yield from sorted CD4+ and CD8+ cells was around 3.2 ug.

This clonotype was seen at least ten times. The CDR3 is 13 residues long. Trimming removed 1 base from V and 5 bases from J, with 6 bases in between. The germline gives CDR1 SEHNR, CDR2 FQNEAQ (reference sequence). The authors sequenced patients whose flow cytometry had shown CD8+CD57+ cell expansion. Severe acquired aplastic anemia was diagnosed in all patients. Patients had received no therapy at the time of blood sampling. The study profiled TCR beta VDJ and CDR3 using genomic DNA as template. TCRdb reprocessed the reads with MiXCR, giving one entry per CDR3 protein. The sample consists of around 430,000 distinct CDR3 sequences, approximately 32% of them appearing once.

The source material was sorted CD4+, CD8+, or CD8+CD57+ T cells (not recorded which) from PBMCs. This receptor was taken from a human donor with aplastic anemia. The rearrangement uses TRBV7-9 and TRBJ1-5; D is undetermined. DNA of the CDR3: TGTGCCAGCAGCTTAGACCCGTATCAGCCCCAGCATTTT. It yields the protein CASSLDPYQPQHF.